The 19 T cell receptor beta chains in this list originate from one sample, sequenced in a study of T cells in Graves' hyperthyroidism and ophthalmopathy. RNA transcripts gave rise to amplified TCR beta CDR3 regions. First-round RT-PCR with HTBI primers amplified the TCR CDR3 region. TCRdb used MiXCR to reprocess the multiplex PCR reads, holding one entry per CDR3 protein. The table records about 320,000 distinct CDR3 sequences, about 15% of them present only once. Sequenced sample: blood. The receptors were sampled from a man in his thirties or forties with Graves' hyperthyroidism.

This clonotype was detected many times. The chain links TRBV7-6 to TRBJ2-1; 15 positions match TRBD2. Trimming took 5 bases from V and 0 from J; bases not matched to a gene: 17. The CDR3 covers 22 residues. From germline, CDR1 is SGHVS and CDR2 FNYEAQ. CDR3 region: CASSLVGATGLAGGRSYNEQFF. In DNA, the CDR3 is TGTGCCAGCAGCCTCGTGGGAGCCACGGGACTAGCGGGAGGACGCTCCTACAATGAGCAGTTCTTC.

Points on this clonotype: A much bigger clone sits one base away, suggesting this may be a read error. The chain links TRBV2 to TRBJ2-5; 8 bases align to TRBD1. CDR3 size: 14 residues. CDR1 and CDR2 from the germline V gene are SNHLY and FYNNEI. J lost 2 bases, V lost 8 bases, and 7 bases had no gene match. CDR3 residues: CASSPHRGQETQYF. For the CDR3, the DNA is TGTGCCAGCTCACCCCACAGGGGGCAAGAGACCCAGTACTTC.

This clonotype was seen many times. The rearrangement joins TRBV7-8 to TRBJ1-4; 7 positions match TRBD1. Losses at the gene ends were 1 base for V and 3 bases for J; bases not matched to a gene: 5. Germline loops: CDR1 SGHVS, CDR2 FQNEAQ. The CDR3 contains 16 residues. CDR3 loop: CASSLVTGNPNEKLFF. Written as DNA, the CDR3 is TGTGCCAGCAGCTTAGTGACAGGGAACCCTAATGAAAAACTGTTTTTT.

This clonotype was observed at least ten times. CDR3 amino acids: CASSLDLGLAGGSDNEQFF. For the CDR3, the DNA is TGTGCCAGCAGCTTAGATCTAGGACTAGCGGGAGGTTCCGACAATGAGCAGTTCTTC. The chain employs TRBV11-3 and TRBJ2-1; the match to TRBD2 covers 14 bases. Losses at the gene ends were 0 bases for V and 5 bases for J; bases not matched to a gene: 9. Per the germline V gene, CDR1 is SGHNT and CDR2 is YENEEA. This CDR3 is built from 19 residues.

This clonotype was detected ten times or more. The chain links TRBV30 to TRBJ2-7, with D maybe TRBD1 (5 bases). Germline-derived CDR1 and CDR2 are GTSNPN and SVGIG (reference sequence). The CDR3 runs to 12 residues. V was pared by 4 bases and J by 3 bases, with 10 bases between. CDR3 residues: CAWIGRDYEQYF. CDR3 sequence (DNA): TGTGCCTGGATAGGCAGGGACTACGAGCAGTACTTC.

This chain joins TRBV14 and TRBJ2-7, with TRBD1 matching 7 bases. Germline CDR1 SGHDN, CDR2 FVKESK. The CDR3 runs to 14 residues. The junction had 7 bases not matched to a gene; V was cut back by 5 bases and J by 3 bases. The CDR3 reads CASSSGQLNYEQYF. CDR3 DNA sequence: TGTGCCAGCAGCTCGGGACAGCTTAACTACGAGCAGTACTTC.

This clonotype was counted at least ten times. J is TRBJ2-1 and V is TRBV12-3 or TRBV12-4, with D possibly called TRBD1 or TRBD2 (5 bases each). The CDR3 loop spans 15 amino acids. The ends were cut back, 6 bases at V and 2 bases at J, with 14 bases in the middle. CDR3 sequence reads: CASSTRDDPYNEQFF. CDR3 sequence (DNA): TGTGCCAGCAGCACAAGGGACGACCCCTACAATGAGCAGTTCTTC.

This clonotype showed up many times. J is TRBJ1-1 and V is TRBV6-1, with D perhaps matching TRBD1 (5 bases). Germline CDR1 and CDR2: MNHNS and SASEGT. The CDR3 is 15 amino acids. V dropped 4 bases and J dropped 4 bases, with 16 bases sitting between them. The chain's CDR3 is CASSVQPQGSTEAFF. CDR3 nucleotides: TGTGCCAGCAGTGTACAGCCGCAGGGTAGCACTGAAGCTTTCTTT.

This clonotype occurred a few times. The chain couples TRBV13 to TRBJ2-6; no firm D call. The CDR3 length is 17 residues. V was pared by 5 bases and J by 0 bases, with 14 bases between. Germline V lookup: CDR1 PRHDT, CDR2 FYEKMQ (reference sequence). This CDR3 reads CASSLPGDPSGANVLTF. In DNA, the CDR3 is TGTGCCAGCAGCCTCCCGGGCGACCCCTCTGGGGCCAACGTCCTGACTTTC.

This clonotype appeared many times. This chain uses TRBV30 with TRBJ1-1; no definite D call. V was shortened by 3 bases and J by 3 bases, with 8 bases between the two germline ends. This CDR3 spans 12 amino acids. Per the germline V gene, CDR1 is GTSNPN and CDR2 is SVGIG (reference sequence). The CDR3 coding sequence is TGTGCCTGGAGCGGGAGTTACACTGAAGCTTTCTTT. Translated, it gives CAWSGSYTEAFF.

This clonotype was counted many times. This chain connects TRBV12-3 or TRBV12-4 to TRBJ2-5; D may be TRBD1 (6 bases). V lost 5 bases, J lost 0 bases, and 16 bases lay in between. The CDR3 loop spans 16 amino acids. In DNA form, the CDR3 reads TGTGCCAGCAGTCTAAACAGGGCCTTGTACCAAGAGACCCAGTACTTC. It translates to CASSLNRALYQETQYF.

This clonotype has ten or more counts. J is TRBJ1-2 and V is TRBV18; TRBD1 aligns across 7 bases. Germline values: CDR1 KGHSH, CDR2 LQKENI. V lost 0 bases and J lost 7; bases outside the gene matches: 8. The CDR3 contains 15 residues. The CDR3 sequence: CASSPPPGQFSGYTF. The CDR3 bases are TGTGCCAGCTCACCACCTCCGGGACAGTTTAGTGGCTACACCTTC. The full variable domain, its missing parts supplied by reference TRBV18 and TRBJ1-2, is NAGVMQNPRHLVRRRGQEARLRCSPMKGHSHVYWYRQLPEEGLKFMVYLQKENIIDESGMPKERFSAEFPKEGPSILRIQQVVRGDSAAYFCASSPPPGQFSGYTFGSGTRLTVV.

The chain is built from TRBV4-1 and TRBJ2-1; 11 bases align to TRBD2. There are 18 residues in the CDR3. Trimming removed 0 bases from V and 7 bases from J; junction bases left unmatched: 11. Germline loops: CDR1 MGHRA, CDR2 YSYEKL. The CDR3 sequence: CASSQDDLAGGSRNEQFF. CDR3 nucleotide sequence: TGCGCCAGCAGCCAAGACGATCTAGCGGGAGGAAGTAGGAATGAGCAGTTCTTC.

This clonotype occurred many times. The V gene is TRBV20-1, the J gene TRBJ2-3; 8 bases are shared with TRBD1. The trim removed 0 bases at V and 6 bases at J, leaving 11 bases unmatched. This CDR3 is built from 16 residues. The germline gives CDR1 DFQATT, CDR2 SNEGSKA (reference sequence). The CDR3 is CSARDPRTGLSDTQYF. DNA of the CDR3: TGCAGTGCTAGAGACCCGCGGACAGGGTTGTCGGATACGCAGTATTTT.

This sequence joins TRBV2 and TRBJ2-1, with D perhaps matching TRBD2 (6 bases). The CDR3 length is 13 residues. Looked up from germline, CDR1 is SNHLY and CDR2 is FYNNEI. V was pared by 7 bases and J by 4 bases, with 11 bases between. As DNA, the CDR3 is TGTGCCAGCACAGCGGGCCCTTACAATGAGCAGTTCTTC. Residues: CASTAGPYNEQFF. The full variable domain, in which reference TRBV2 and TRBJ2-1 provide the parts outside the CDR3, is EPEVTQTPSHQVTQMGQEVILRCVPISNHLYFYWYRQILGQKVEFLVSFYNNEISEKSEIFDDQFSVERPDGSNFTLKIRSTKLEDSAMYFCASTAGPYNEQFFGPGTRLTVL.

The DNA for the CDR3 is TGTGCCAGCAGCGTAGTGGAAGTCCCGAAGACCCAGTACTTC. Translating gives CASSVVEVPKTQYF. The rearrangement uses TRBV9 and TRBJ2-5; D unclear. V dropped 0 bases and J dropped 6 bases, with 12 bases sitting between them. The CDR3 extends over 14 amino acids. Germline values: CDR1 SGDLS, CDR2 YYNGEE.

Note on this clonotype: A much bigger clone sits one base away, suggesting this may be a read error. This chain uses TRBV30 with TRBJ2-2; weak D call: TRBD2 (5 bases). CDR1 and CDR2 (germline): GTSNPN, SVGIG (reference sequence). CDR3 size: 15 residues. CDR3 bases: TGTGCCTGGAGTGTACTTCCAGTTAACACCGGGGAGCTGTCTTTT. Translation gives CAWSVLPVNTGELSF.

This clonotype was counted between two and nine times. The chain has TRBV14 and TRBJ2-1; 9 bases are shared with TRBD2. The CDR3 is made up of 19 amino acids. Trimming cost V 1 base and J 5 bases; bases outside gene matches: 15. CDR1 SGHDN and CDR2 FVKESK come from the germline V gene. The CDR3 sequence: CASSQVTQGGRAMNNEQFF. CDR3 nucleotide sequence: TGTGCCAGCAGCCAAGTGACTCAAGGCGGGAGGGCCATGAACAATGAGCAGTTCTTC.

This clonotype was seen a single time. The rearrangement links TRBV7-3 to TRBJ2-2; maybe TRBD2 (6 bases). CDR1 and CDR2 (germline): SGHTA, FQGTGA. The ends were cut back, 2 bases at V and 4 bases at J, with 14 bases in the middle. The CDR3 spans 16 residues. The CDR3 region is CASSLGGARITGELFF. CDR3 nucleotides: TGTGCCAGCAGCTTAGGAGGGGCCCGGATCACCGGGGAGCTGTTTTTT. The full variable domain, with the rest looked up from reference TRBV7-3 and TRBJ2-2, is GAGVSQTPSNKVTEKGKYVELRCDPISGHTALYWYRQSLGQGPEFLIYFQGTGAADDSGLPNDRFFAVRPEGSVSTLKIQRTERGDSAVYLCASSLGGARITGELFFGEGSRLTVL.